The 26 T cell receptor beta chains presented below share a single source sample, sequenced in a study of identical twins listed by TCRdb under 2016. The receptor library was made with 5' RACE. TCRdb names Illumina HiSeq 2000 as the instrument used. Starting from the raw public reads, TCRdb applied fastp trimming at Q25, assembled clones with MiXCR and retained in-frame beta chains. Every distinct CDR3 protein forms one entry, paired with its most common genes and DNA. This sample gives under 800,000 distinct CDR3 sequences in total; 21% of them show up just once. Around 4.5% of the sample is taken by the ten largest. The sample was also reused in another study, on T cells expressing NK-cell markers.

Sequencing input: PBMCs. These receptors were collected from a woman between 18 and 29 years old in good health.

The DNA for the CDR3 is TGTGCCACCAGCAACAGGGACGAGCAGTACTTC. Protein: CATSNRDEQYF. The chain links TRBV15 to TRBJ2-7; tentatively, D is TRBD1 (6 bases). The CDR3 is made up of 11 amino acids. Germline CDR1 LNHNV, CDR2 YYDKDF (reference sequence). Trimming left V 4 bases short and J 5 bases short, with 6 bases between.

This clonotype was observed many times. In nucleotides, the CDR3 is TGTGCCAGCAGTTTGGCCAGCGGGGTTACCGGGGAGCTGTTTTTT. Protein: CASSLASGVTGELFF. The J gene is TRBJ2-2, the V gene TRBV12-3 or TRBV12-4, with 7 bases lining up with TRBD2. V lost 3 bases to trimming and J lost 5 bases; unmatched junction nucleotides: 6. This CDR3 spans 15 amino acids.

This chain links TRBV7-8 with TRBJ2-1; 9 bases are shared with TRBD1. The CDR3 has 15 residues. The germline CDR1 and CDR2 sequences are SGHVS and FQNEAQ. Losses at the gene ends were 5 bases for V and 8 bases for J; bases not matched to a gene: 10. The CDR3 sequence is CASSIRDRETDEQFF. In nucleotides, the CDR3 is TGTGCCAGCAGCATCCGGGACAGGGAGACAGATGAGCAGTTCTTC.

The chain links TRBV7-2 to TRBJ1-1, with 9 bases identical to TRBD1. CDR3 length: 12 amino acids. J was trimmed by 10 bases and V by 7 bases; bases with no gene match: 7. Germline lookup yields CDR1 SGHTA and CDR2 FQGNSA. CDR3 nucleotides: TGTGCCAGCACGGACAGGGGCGACGGAGCTTTCTTT. This sequence encodes CASTDRGDGAFF. The complete variable domain, with remaining parts taken from reference TRBV7-2 and TRBJ1-1, reads GAGVSQSPSNKVTEKGKDVELRCDPISGHTALYWYRQSLGQGLEFLIYFQGNSAPDKSGLPSDRFSAERTGGSVSTLTIQRTQQEDSAVYLCASTDRGDGAFFGQGTRLTVV.

In DNA form, the CDR3 reads TGCAGCGTTGGTACCCAAGAGACCCAGTACTTC. It codes for CSVGTQETQYF. The gene calls are TRBV29-1 and TRBJ2-5; no reliable D call. Germline loops: CDR1 SQVTM, CDR2 ANQGSEA. This CDR3 spans 11 amino acids. Trimming cost V 4 bases and J 1 base, with 4 bases left between them.

In this sample, this clonotype turned up a few times. The chain recombines TRBV20-1 with TRBJ1-1, with D possibly matching TRBD1 (5 bases). Germline CDR1 and CDR2: DFQATT and SNEGSKA (reference sequence). CDR3 length: 14 amino acids. Trimming cost V 1 base and J 1 base, with 10 bases left between them. The CDR3 protein is CSARVGGENTEAFF. CDR3 in DNA: TGCAGTGCTAGAGTTGGGGGGGAGAACACTGAAGCTTTCTTT.

The chain employs TRBV20-1 and TRBJ2-1; D may correspond to TRBD1 or TRBD2 (7 bases each). The CDR3 totals 14 residues. V was clipped by 4 bases and J by 7 bases, with 17 bases between them. The germline V gene has CDR1 DFQATT and CDR2 SNEGSKA (reference sequence). Here the CDR3 reads CSAKRDRESNEQFF. CDR3 bases: TGCAGTGCTAAGCGGGACAGAGAGAGTAATGAGCAGTTCTTC.

This clonotype has more than one count but fewer than ten. The rearrangement uses TRBV20-1 and TRBJ2-1; 11 bases fit TRBD2. The V and J ends lost 5 bases and 5 bases, in that order; junction bases with no gene match: 11. This CDR3 is built from 16 residues. The germline V gene encodes CDR1 DFQATT and CDR2 SNEGSKA (reference sequence). CDR3 sequence reads: CSAPTPGLADHNEQFF. CDR3 DNA sequence: TGCAGTGCTCCCACCCCGGGACTAGCGGACCACAATGAGCAGTTCTTC.

The chain carries TRBV27 and TRBJ2-7, with 7 bases aligning to TRBD1. The CDR3 runs 14 residues. Germline CDR1 is MNHEY and CDR2 is SMNVEV (reference sequence). J gave up 3 bases and V 4 bases, and 6 bases lay outside the gene matches. The CDR3 bases are TGTGCCAGCAGTTGGGACAGAGTAAACTACGAGCAGTACTTC. It encodes CASSWDRVNYEQYF.

This sequence joins TRBV28 and TRBJ1-2, with TRBD1 as a possible D gene (6 bases). This CDR3 has 14 residues. Germline V CDR1 and CDR2: MDHEN, SYDVKM. V dropped 6 bases and J dropped 3 bases, with 14 bases sitting between them. CDR3 region: CASSRGGQYYGYTF. The CDR3 DNA reads as TGTGCCAGCAGCCGAGGGGGGCAATACTATGGCTACACCTTC.

The rearrangement uses TRBV19 and TRBJ2-6, with 11 bases lining up with TRBD2. V trimming: 6 bases; J trimming: 3 bases; junction bases outside the gene matches: 10. Germline values: CDR1 LNHDA, CDR2 SQIVND (reference sequence). The CDR3 length is 18 residues. CDR3 amino acids: CASSPLAGGPVGANVLTF. CDR3 DNA: TGTGCCAGTAGCCCTTTAGCGGGAGGGCCAGTTGGGGCCAACGTCCTGACTTTC.

The chain carries TRBV12-3 or TRBV12-4 and TRBJ2-3; 9 bases agree with TRBD2. The J segment lost 7 bases and the V segment lost 3 bases, leaving 8 bases of the junction unmatched. The CDR3 covers 15 residues. This CDR3 reads CASSFGAGGPNTQYF. The DNA of the CDR3 is TGTGCCAGCAGTTTTGGGGCGGGAGGGCCGAATACGCAGTATTTT.

This chain joins TRBV11-2 and TRBJ2-2, with D tentatively TRBD1 (5 bases). Germline values: CDR1 SGHAT, CDR2 FQNNGV. The ends were cut back, 6 bases at V and 0 bases at J, with 17 bases in the middle. CDR3 length: 17 amino acids. The CDR3 DNA reads as TGTGCCAGCAGTCAAAGGCCAGGGTCGGCGAACACCGGGGAGCTGTTTTTT. Translating gives CASSQRPGSANTGELFF.

This clonotype appeared many times. The chain has TRBV5-1 and TRBJ1-3; TRBD1 might be the D (5 bases). CDR1 SGHRS and CDR2 YFSETQ come from the germline V gene. CDR3 size: 15 residues. V dropped 0 bases and J dropped 4 bases, with 11 bases sitting between them. In DNA form, the CDR3 reads TGCGCCAGCAGCTTGGGGGGCCTGGAGGGAAACACCATATATTTT. This sequence encodes CASSLGGLEGNTIYF. The full variable domain, in which reference TRBV5-1 and TRBJ1-3 provide the parts outside the CDR3, is KAGVTQTPRYLIKTRGQQVTLSCSPISGHRSVSWYQQTPGQGLQFLFEYFSETQRNKGNFPGRFSGRQFSNSRSEMNVSTLELGDSALYLCASSLGGLEGNTIYFGEGSWLTVV.

This clonotype was detected only a few times. The rearrangement joins TRBV20-1 to TRBJ2-7; 12 nucleotides agree with TRBD2. Unmatched junction bases numbered 10, after V lost 5 bases and J lost 2 bases. Germline CDR1 reads DFQATT; CDR2 reads SNEGSKA (reference sequence). The CDR3 length is 16 residues. As DNA, the CDR3 is TGCAGTGCTGTTAGGACTAGCGGGACTCCGCCCTACGAGCAGTACTTC. It encodes CSAVRTSGTPPYEQYF.

This clonotype has at least ten counts. V is TRBV10-3 and J is TRBJ2-7; 9 positions agree with TRBD2. Germline lookup yields CDR1 ENHRY and CDR2 SYGVKD. The CDR3 length is 13 residues. V gave up 4 bases and J gave up 6 bases; unmatched junction bases: 4. The CDR3 reads CAISVERGVEQYF. The CDR3, as DNA: TGTGCCATCAGTGTAGAGCGGGGGGTCGAGCAGTACTTC.

V and J are TRBV3-1 and TRBJ2-2; D uncertain. Germline CDR1 LGHDT, CDR2 YNNKEL (reference sequence). CDR3 size: 13 residues. The V gene lost 3 bases and the J gene lost 2 bases, with 4 bases spanning the gap. In DNA, the CDR3 is TGTGCCAGCAGCCAGCCCAACACCGGGGAGCTGTTTTTT. Protein: CASSQPNTGELFF.

The V call is TRBV7-9, the J call TRBJ2-7; D assignment may be TRBD1 or TRBD2 (6 bases each). Per the germline V gene, CDR1 is SEHNR and CDR2 is FQNEAQ (reference sequence). V was clipped by 5 bases and J by 3 bases, with 23 bases between them. The CDR3 contains 17 residues. The CDR3 loop is CASSPSGAGGDFYEQYF. The CDR3 coding sequence is TGTGCCAGCAGCCCATCAGGGGCCGGGGGTGATTTCTACGAGCAGTACTTC.

To note about this clonotype: Mismatch with germline at one junction end may stem from a read error. The chain is built from TRBV10-3 and TRBJ1-4, with D tentatively TRBD1 (6 bases). Germline V lookup: CDR1 ENHRY, CDR2 SYGVKD. The CDR3 totals 18 residues. The CDR3 reads CAISPGTSLDGPNEELFF. The CDR3, as DNA: TGTGCCATCAGTCCCGGGACATCTTTAGATGGGCCTAATGAAGAACTGTTTTTT.

This clonotype was recorded many times. V usage is TRBV29-1 and J usage is TRBJ2-3; D is uncertain. Germline CDR1 SQVTM, CDR2 ANQGSEA. This CDR3 has 13 amino acids. Trimming removed 2 bases at V and 3 bases at J, with 9 bases between. In nucleotides, the CDR3 is TGCAGCGTTGAAAGCGCGGATACAGATACGCAGTATTTT. This gives the protein CSVESADTDTQYF.

This clonotype was counted at least ten times. CDR3 in amino acids: CASSLVVADQETQYF. The CDR3 bases are TGTGCCAGCAGCTTAGTTGTGGCGGACCAAGAGACCCAGTACTTC. V gene TRBV7-9 combines with J gene TRBJ2-5; D gene unclear. Per germline, CDR1 SEHNR and CDR2 FQNEAQ (reference sequence). V was shortened by 1 base and J by 0 bases, with 9 bases between the two germline ends. The CDR3 runs 15 residues.

This clonotype came up a few times. The genes are TRBV6-2 or TRBV6-3 and TRBJ2-7; unclear D gene. Germline V lookup: CDR1 MNHEY, CDR2 SVGEGT. CDR3 size: 11 residues. With 5 bases removed from V and 3 bases from J, the gap between germline ends came to 5 bases. Here the CDR3 DNA reads TGTGCCAGCAGTCCTTTCTACGAGCAGTACTTC. It is translated as CASSPFYEQYF.

V and J are TRBV6-2 or TRBV6-3 and TRBJ2-7; TRBD2 is a possible D gene (6 bases). Germline V gene lookup returns CDR1 MNHEY and CDR2 SVGEGT. The CDR3 loop spans 11 amino acids. The V end was cut by 7 bases, the J end by 2 bases, with 6 bases between. The CDR3 loop is CASTGAYEQYF. The CDR3 DNA sequence: TGTGCCAGCACGGGGGCCTACGAGCAGTACTTC.

The chain links TRBV5-6 to TRBJ1-5, with no clear D. The CDR3 spans 14 residues. V was shortened by 3 bases and J by 8 bases, with 15 bases between the two germline ends. Germline assignment: CDR1 SGHDT and CDR2 YYEEEE. DNA for the CDR3: TGTGCCAGCAGCTATAGATTGGCGACGGAGCCCCAGCATTTT. Protein sequence: CASSYRLATEPQHF. Looking up the rest from reference TRBV5-6 and TRBJ1-5 gives the full variable domain: DAGVTQSPTHLIKTRGQQVTLRCSPKSGHDTVSWYQQALGQGPQFIFQYYEEEERQRGNFPDRFSGHQFPNYSSELNVNALLLGDSALYLCASSYRLATEPQHFGDGTRLSIL.

This clonotype was detected ten times or more. V is TRBV7-9 and J is TRBJ2-7; D gene uncertain. This CDR3 comprises 12 residues. The germline V gene has CDR1 SEHNR and CDR2 FQNEAQ (reference sequence). V lost 6 bases to trimming and J lost 3 bases, with 9 bases between them. The CDR3 region is CASRSDGYEQYF. The CDR3 nucleotides read TGTGCCAGCAGGAGTGACGGCTACGAGCAGTACTTC.

The chain employs TRBV6-6 and TRBJ1-1, with D uncertain. Germline-derived CDR1 and CDR2 are MNHNY and SVGAGI (reference sequence). CDR3 length equals 13 residues. V lost 3 bases and J lost 1, with 6 bases in between. DNA for the CDR3: TGTGCCAGCAGTTATGAGAGGAACACTGAAGCTTTCTTT. Translation gives CASSYERNTEAFF.